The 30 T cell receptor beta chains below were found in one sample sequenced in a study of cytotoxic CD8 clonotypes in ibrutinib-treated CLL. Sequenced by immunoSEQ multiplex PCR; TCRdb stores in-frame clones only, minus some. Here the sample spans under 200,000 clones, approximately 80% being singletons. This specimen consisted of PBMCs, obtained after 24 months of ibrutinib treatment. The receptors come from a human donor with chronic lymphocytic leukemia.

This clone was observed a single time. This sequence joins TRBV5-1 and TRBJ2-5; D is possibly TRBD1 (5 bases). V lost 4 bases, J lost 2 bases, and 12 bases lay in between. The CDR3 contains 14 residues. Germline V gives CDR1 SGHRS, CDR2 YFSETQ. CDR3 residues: CASSRGTEQETQYF. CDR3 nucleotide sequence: TGCGCCAGCAGCAGGGGAACAGAGCAAGAGACCCAGTACTTC.

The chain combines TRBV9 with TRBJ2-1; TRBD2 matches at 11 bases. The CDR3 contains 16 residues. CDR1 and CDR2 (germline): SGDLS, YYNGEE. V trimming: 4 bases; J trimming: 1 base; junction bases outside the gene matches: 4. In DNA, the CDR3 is TGTGCCAGCAGCTCACGACTAGCGGGGTCCTACAATGAGCAGTTCTTC. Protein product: CASSSRLAGSYNEQFF.

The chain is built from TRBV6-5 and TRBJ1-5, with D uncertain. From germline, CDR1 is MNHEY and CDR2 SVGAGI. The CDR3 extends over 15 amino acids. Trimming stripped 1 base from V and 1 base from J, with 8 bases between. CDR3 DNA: TGTGCCAGCAGTTACTATTTTGGGAGCAATCAGCCCCAGCATTTT. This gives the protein CASSYYFGSNQPQHF.

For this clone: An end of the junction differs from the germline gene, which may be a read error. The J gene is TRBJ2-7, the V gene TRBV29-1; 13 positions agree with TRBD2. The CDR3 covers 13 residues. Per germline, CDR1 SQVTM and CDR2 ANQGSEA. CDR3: CSVVVLAGGRPHF. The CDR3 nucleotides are TGCAGCGTTGTTGTACTAGCGGGAGGGCGCCCCCACTTC.

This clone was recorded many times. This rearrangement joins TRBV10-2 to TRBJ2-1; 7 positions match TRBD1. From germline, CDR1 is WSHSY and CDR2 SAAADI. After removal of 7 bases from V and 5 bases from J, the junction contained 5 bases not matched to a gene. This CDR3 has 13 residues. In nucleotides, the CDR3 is TGCGCCAGCACCAGGACAGGACACAATGAGCAGTTCTTC. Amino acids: CASTRTGHNEQFF.

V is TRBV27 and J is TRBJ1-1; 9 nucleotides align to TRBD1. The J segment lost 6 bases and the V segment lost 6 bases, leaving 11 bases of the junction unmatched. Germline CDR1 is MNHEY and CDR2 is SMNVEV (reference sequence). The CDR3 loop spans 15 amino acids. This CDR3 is CASRAPGQGYPEAFF. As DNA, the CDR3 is TGTGCCAGCAGAGCCCCGGGACAGGGTTATCCTGAAGCTTTCTTT.

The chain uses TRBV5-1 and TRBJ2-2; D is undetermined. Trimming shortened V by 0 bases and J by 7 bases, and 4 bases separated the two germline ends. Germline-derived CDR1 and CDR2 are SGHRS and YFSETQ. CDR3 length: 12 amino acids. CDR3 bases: TGCGCCAGCAGCTTGGAGGTCGGGGAGCTGTTTTTT. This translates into CASSLEVGELFF.

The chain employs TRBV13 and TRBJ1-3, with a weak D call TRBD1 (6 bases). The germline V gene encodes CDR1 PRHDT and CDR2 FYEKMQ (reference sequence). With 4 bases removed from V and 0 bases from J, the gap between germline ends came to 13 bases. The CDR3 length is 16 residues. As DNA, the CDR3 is TGTGCCAGCAGCTCCTACAGGGATGCCTCTGGAAACACCATATATTTT. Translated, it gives CASSSYRDASGNTIYF.

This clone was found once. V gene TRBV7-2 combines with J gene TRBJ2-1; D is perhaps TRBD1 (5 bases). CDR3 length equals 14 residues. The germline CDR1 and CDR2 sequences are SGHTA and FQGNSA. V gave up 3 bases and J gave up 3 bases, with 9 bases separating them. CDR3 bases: TGTGCCAGCAGCTTTGACAGTAGCTACAATGAGCAGTTCTTC. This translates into CASSFDSSYNEQFF.

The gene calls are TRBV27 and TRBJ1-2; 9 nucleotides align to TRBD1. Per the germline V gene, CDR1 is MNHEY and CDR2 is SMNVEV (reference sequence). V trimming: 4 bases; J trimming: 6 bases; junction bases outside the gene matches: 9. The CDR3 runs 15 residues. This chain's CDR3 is CASSSPQQGADGYTF. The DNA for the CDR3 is TGTGCCAGCAGTTCCCCCCAACAGGGGGCTGATGGCTACACCTTC.

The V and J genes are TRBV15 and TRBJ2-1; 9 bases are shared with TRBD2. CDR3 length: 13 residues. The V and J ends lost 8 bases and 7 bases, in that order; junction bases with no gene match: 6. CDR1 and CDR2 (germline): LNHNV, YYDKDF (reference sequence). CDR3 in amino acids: CATGGRAKNEQFF. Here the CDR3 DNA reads TGTGCCACCGGCGGGAGGGCCAAGAATGAGCAGTTCTTC.

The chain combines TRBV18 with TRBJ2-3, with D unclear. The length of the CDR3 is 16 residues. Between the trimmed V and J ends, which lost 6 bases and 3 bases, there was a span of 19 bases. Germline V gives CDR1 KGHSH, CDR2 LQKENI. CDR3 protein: CASSTTARTATDTQYF. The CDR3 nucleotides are TGTGCCAGCTCGACGACCGCGAGGACCGCGACAGATACGCAGTATTTT.

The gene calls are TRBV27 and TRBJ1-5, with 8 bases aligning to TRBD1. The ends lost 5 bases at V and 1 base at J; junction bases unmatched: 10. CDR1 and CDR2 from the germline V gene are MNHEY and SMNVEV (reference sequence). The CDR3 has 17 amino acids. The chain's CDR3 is CASSPQTGVASNQPQHF. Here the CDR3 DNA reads TGTGCCAGCAGTCCCCAGACAGGGGTCGCGAGCAATCAGCCCCAGCATTTT.

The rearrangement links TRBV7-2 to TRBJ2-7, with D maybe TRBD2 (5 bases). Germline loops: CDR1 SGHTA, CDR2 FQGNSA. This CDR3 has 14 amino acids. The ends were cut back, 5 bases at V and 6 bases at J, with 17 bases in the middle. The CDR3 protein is CASSPRTGSIEQYF. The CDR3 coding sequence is TGTGCCAGCAGCCCACGGACTGGGTCCATCGAGCAGTACTTC.

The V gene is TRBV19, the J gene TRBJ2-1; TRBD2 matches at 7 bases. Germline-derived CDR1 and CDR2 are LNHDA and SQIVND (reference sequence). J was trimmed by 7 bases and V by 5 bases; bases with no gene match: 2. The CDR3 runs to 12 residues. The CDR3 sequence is CASSLGGNEQFF. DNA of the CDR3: TGTGCCAGTAGTCTCGGGGGGAATGAGCAGTTCTTC.

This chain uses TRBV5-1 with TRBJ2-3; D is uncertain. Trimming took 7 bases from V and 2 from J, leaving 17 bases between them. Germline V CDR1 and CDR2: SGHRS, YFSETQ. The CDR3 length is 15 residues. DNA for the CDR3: TGCGCCAGCGGCCGGACCCTCACCCACACAGATACGCAGTATTTT. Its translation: CASGRTLTHTDTQYF.

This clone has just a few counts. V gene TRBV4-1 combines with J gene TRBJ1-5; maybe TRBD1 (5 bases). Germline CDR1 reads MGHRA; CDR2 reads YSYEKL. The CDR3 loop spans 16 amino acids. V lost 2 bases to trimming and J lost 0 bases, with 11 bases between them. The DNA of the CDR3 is TGCGCCAGCAGCCAAAGACGGACAAATAGCAATCAGCCCCAGCATTTT. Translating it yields CASSQRRTNSNQPQHF.

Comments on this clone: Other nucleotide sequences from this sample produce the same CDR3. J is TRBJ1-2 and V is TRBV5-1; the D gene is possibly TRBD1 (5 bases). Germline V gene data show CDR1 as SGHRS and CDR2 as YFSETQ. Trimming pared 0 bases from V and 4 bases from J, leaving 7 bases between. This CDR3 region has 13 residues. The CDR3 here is CASSLDGGYGYTF. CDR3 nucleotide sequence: TGCGCCAGCAGCTTGGATGGGGGCTATGGCTACACCTTC.

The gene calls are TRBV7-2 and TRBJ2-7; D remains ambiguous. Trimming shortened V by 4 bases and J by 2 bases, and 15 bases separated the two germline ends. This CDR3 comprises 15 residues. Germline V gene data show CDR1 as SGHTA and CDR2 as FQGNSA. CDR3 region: CASSSSWLSTYEQYF. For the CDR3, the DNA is TGTGCCAGCAGCTCATCCTGGCTTTCCACCTACGAGCAGTACTTC.

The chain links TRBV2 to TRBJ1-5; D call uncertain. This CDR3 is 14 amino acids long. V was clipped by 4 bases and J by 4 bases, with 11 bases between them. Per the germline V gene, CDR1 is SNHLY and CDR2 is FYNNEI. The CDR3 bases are TGTGCCAGCAGTGGAGGGAATAGGAATCAGCCCCAGCATTTT. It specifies CASSGGNRNQPQHF.

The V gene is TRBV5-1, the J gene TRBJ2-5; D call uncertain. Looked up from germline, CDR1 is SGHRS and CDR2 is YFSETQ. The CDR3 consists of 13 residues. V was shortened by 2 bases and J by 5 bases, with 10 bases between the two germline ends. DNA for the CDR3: TGCGCCAGCAGCTTACTCCCTCGGGAGACCCAGTACTTC. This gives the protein CASSLLPRETQYF.

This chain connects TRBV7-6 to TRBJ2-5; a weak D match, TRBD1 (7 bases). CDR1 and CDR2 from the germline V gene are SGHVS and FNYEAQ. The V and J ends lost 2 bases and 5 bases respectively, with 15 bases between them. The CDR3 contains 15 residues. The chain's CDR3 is CASSLSTGRWETQYF. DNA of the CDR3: TGTGCCAGCAGCTTATCGACAGGGAGGTGGGAGACCCAGTACTTC.

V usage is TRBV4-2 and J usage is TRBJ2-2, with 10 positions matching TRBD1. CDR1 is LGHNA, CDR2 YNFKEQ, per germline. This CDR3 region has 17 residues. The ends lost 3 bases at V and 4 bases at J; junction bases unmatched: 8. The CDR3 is CASSHRPGQGSTGELFF. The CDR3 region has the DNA TGTGCCAGCAGCCATCGGCCGGGACAGGGGTCCACCGGGGAGCTGTTTTTT.

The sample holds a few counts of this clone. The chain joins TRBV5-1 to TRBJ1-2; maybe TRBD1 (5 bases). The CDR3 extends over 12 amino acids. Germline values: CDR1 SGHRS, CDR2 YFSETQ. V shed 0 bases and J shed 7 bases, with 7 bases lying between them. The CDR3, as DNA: TGCGCCAGCAGCTTGGAGAGGGGTGGCTACACCTTC. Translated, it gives CASSLERGGYTF.

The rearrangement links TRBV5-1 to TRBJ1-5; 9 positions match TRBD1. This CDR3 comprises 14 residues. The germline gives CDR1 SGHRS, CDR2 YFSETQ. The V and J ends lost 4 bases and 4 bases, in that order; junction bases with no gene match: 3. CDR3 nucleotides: TGCGCCAGCAGCGACGGGACAGGGAATCAGCCCCAGCATTTT. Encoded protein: CASSDGTGNQPQHF.

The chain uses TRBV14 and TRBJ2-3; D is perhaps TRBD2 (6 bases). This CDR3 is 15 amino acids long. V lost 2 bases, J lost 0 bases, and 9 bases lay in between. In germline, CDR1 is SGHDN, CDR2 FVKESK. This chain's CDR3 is CASSQWRGSTDTQYF. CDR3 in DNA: TGTGCCAGCAGCCAATGGCGGGGTAGCACAGATACGCAGTATTTT.

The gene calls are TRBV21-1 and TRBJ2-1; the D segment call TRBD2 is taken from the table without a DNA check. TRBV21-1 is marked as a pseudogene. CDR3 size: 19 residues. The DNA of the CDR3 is TGTGCCAGCAGCTTAAGCTGGGAGAGGACGGCCAGAGGATACAATGAGCAGTTCTTC. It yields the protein CASSLSWERTARGYNEQFF.

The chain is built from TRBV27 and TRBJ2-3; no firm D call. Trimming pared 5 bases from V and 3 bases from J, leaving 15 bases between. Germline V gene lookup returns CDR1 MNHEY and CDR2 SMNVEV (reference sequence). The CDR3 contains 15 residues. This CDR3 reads CASSPLTSETDTQYF. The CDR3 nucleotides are TGTGCCAGCAGTCCGTTAACCAGCGAGACAGATACGCAGTATTTT.

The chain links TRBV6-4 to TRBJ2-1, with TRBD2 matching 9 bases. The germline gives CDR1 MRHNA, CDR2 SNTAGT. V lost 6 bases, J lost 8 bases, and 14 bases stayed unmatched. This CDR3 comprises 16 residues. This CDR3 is CASSASGASGIDEQFF. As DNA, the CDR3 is TGTGCCAGCAGCGCAAGTGGGGCTAGCGGGATCGATGAGCAGTTCTTC.

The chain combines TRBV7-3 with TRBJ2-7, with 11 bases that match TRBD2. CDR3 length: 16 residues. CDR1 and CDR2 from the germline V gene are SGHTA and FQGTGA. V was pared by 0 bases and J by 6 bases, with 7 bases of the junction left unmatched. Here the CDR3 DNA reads TGTGCCAGCAGCTTAACGGGGCTAGCGGGAGGAGGCGAGCAGTACTTC. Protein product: CASSLTGLAGGGEQYF.